This TCR beta chain was recovered during a study of identical twins. TCRdb processed the 5' RACE reads anew with MiXCR; each CDR3 protein has one entry. The profile shows 600,000 to 700,000 distinct CDR3 sequences, 21% of them singletons. The junction had 7 bases not matched to a gene; V was cut back by 5 bases and J by 6 bases. CDR1 and CDR2 (germline): LNHDA, SQIVND (reference sequence). The CDR3 sequence is 14 residues long. These data also formed part of another study, on T cells expressing NK-cell markers.

This clonotype was obtained from a woman aged 18-35 years in good health. Sequenced input: PBMCs. The chain couples TRBV19 to TRBJ1-3, with 7 nucleotides matching TRBD1. CDR3 in DNA: TGTGCCAGTAGTGCGGGACAGCTACTAAACACCATATATTTT. Translated: CASSAGQLLNTIYF.